This T cell receptor beta chain was identified in a study of cytomegalovirus exposure and HLA in healthy donors. Some clones are missing from TCRdb's copy, which holds only in-frame ones; the method was immunoSEQ multiplex PCR. In the table there are 95,000 to 120,000 clones, around 95% of which are singletons. The source material was PBMCs. The receptor was derived from a woman aged 18-30 years in good health and CMV-seronegative.

CDR3 sequence reads: CASSLNEFANEAFF. The DNA of the CDR3 is TGTGCCAGCAGTTTAAACGAGTTCGCGAATGAAGCTTTCTTT. This rearrangement joins TRBV9 to TRBJ1-1; unclear D gene. The CDR3 contains 14 residues. The V and J ends lost 5 bases and 7 bases respectively, with 18 bases between them. Looked up from germline, CDR1 is SGDLS and CDR2 is YYNGEE. The full variable domain, in which reference TRBV9 and TRBJ1-1 provide the parts outside the CDR3, is DSGVTQTPKHLITATGQRVTLRCSPRSGDLSVYWYQQSLDQGLQFLIQYYNGEERAKGNILERFSAQQFPDLHSELNLSSLELGDSALYFCASSLNEFANEAFFGQGTRLTVV.